This T cell receptor (beta chain) appears in the sequencing data of a study of T cell responses to AZD1222 COVID-19 vaccine. Study-level points and caveats: Targets within unmutated variant regions were reportedly found for nearly half of spike-specific TCRs.

V lost 2 bases and J 9 bases, leaving 21 bases between the germline ends. The CDR3 loop spans 16 amino acids. Germline CDR1 is SNHLY and CDR2 is FYNNEI. The protocol was immunoSEQ multiplex PCR, while the TCRdb copy is restricted to in-frame clones and leaves out a portion. The sample lists around 140,000 clones, approximately 93% seen once, with around 12% in the top ten. Concerning this clone itself: What it binds is not known.

V gene TRBV2 combines with J gene TRBJ2-3, with D possibly being TRBD2 (5 bases). Sequencing used peripheral blood, obtained after recovery from COVID-19. The sequence was collected from an adult who had recovered from COVID-19. The chain's CDR3 is CASSESLAFISVTQYF. CDR3 coding DNA: TGTGCCAGCAGTGAATCCCTAGCCTTTATATCTGTCACGCAGTATTTT. The entire variable domain, with the rest obtained from reference TRBV2 and TRBJ2-3, is as follows: EPEVTQTPSHQVTQMGQEVILRCVPISNHLYFYWYRQILGQKVEFLVSFYNNEISEKSEIFDDQFSVERPDGSNFTLKIRSTKLEDSAMYFCASSESLAFISVTQYFGPGTRLTVL.